What follows are 25 T cell receptor beta chains derived from one specimen sequenced in a study of CD8+CD57+ T cells in acquired aplastic anemia. For CDR3 and TCR beta VDJ profiling, genomic DNA was the template used. TCRdb analysed the reads with MiXCR anew, one entry per CDR3 protein. Among about 130,000 distinct CDR3 sequences listed, 48% were seen once. The sequenced material came from sorted CD4+, CD8+, or CD8+CD57+ T cells (not recorded which) from PBMCs. The source is a human donor in good health, serving as a control.

Many counts were recorded for this clonotype. The V call is TRBV20-1, the J call TRBJ2-1; either TRBD1 or TRBD2 may supply D (5 bases each). From germline, CDR1 is DFQATT and CDR2 SNEGSKA (reference sequence). The CDR3 extends over 14 amino acids. The V and J ends lost 6 bases and 3 bases respectively, with 15 bases between them. CDR3 sequence (DNA): TGCAGTGCAACCGGGACCCAAGTCTACAATGAGCAGTTCTTC. Amino acids: CSATGTQVYNEQFF.

This clonotype has only a few counts. This chain uses TRBV24-1 with TRBJ2-3; 11 bases are a match to TRBD2. The junction had 3 bases not matched to a gene; V was cut back by 5 bases and J by 0 bases. The CDR3 covers 16 residues. The germline CDR1 and CDR2 sequences are KGHDR and SFDVKD. The CDR3 loop reads CATSGLAGGSTDTQYF. The CDR3 DNA reads TGTGCCACCAGTGGGCTAGCGGGGGGTAGCACAGATACGCAGTATTTT.

This chain links TRBV5-1 with TRBJ1-6, with unresolved D. Trimming removed 0 bases at V and 5 bases at J, with 6 bases between. This CDR3 spans 14 amino acids. CDR1 and CDR2 from the germline V gene are SGHRS and YFSETQ. CDR3 sequence: CASSLGRDNSPLHF. The CDR3 DNA reads TGCGCCAGCAGCTTGGGCAGAGATAATTCACCCCTCCACTTT.

This clonotype was detected many times. The V gene is TRBV28, the J gene TRBJ1-6; D is ambiguous. The CDR3 consists of 14 residues. Germline CDR1 reads MDHEN; CDR2 reads SYDVKM. V was cut by 7 bases and J by 5 bases, with 12 bases left in between. The CDR3 sequence is CASTTPQHNSPLHF. The CDR3 coding sequence is TGTGCCAGCACGACCCCACAACATAATTCACCCCTCCACTTT.

This clonotype is medium-sized. This chain joins TRBV2 and TRBJ2-7; D not resolved. Germline V gene lookup returns CDR1 SNHLY and CDR2 FYNNEI. Trimming stripped 7 bases from V and 6 bases from J, with 13 bases between. CDR3 length: 12 amino acids. Written as DNA, the CDR3 is TGTGCCAGCATAGGTCGTGCTGGCGAGCAGTACTTC. This encodes CASIGRAGEQYF.

CDR3 in DNA: TGTGCCAGCAGTTTAATGGGGGGAGACAACACTGAAGCTTTCTTT. Protein product: CASSLMGGDNTEAFF. The rearrangement uses TRBV12-3 or TRBV12-4 and TRBJ1-1; a possible D gene is TRBD1 (5 bases). This CDR3 comprises 15 residues. V dropped 2 bases and J dropped 2 bases, with 12 bases sitting between them.

This clonotype was counted many times. The rearrangement uses TRBV7-2 and TRBJ2-2; 7 nucleotides line up with TRBD2. CDR1 is SGHTA, CDR2 FQGNSA, per germline. The CDR3 loop spans 14 amino acids. Trimming removed 5 bases from V and 7 bases from J; junction bases left unmatched: 7. The CDR3: CASSPDGGGGELFF. Here the CDR3 DNA reads TGTGCCAGCAGCCCGGATGGCGGGGGCGGGGAGCTGTTTTTT.

This clonotype appeared a single time. V usage is TRBV12-3 or TRBV12-4 and J usage is TRBJ2-2; tentative D call: TRBD1 (6 bases). The CDR3 loop spans 12 amino acids. The ends were cut back, 10 bases at V and 7 bases at J, with 13 bases in the middle. CDR3 amino acids: CAMGARIGELFF. The CDR3 DNA reads as TGTGCCATGGGGGCCAGGATCGGGGAGCTGTTTTTT.

In its sample, this clonotype was seen many times. The chain has TRBV27 and TRBJ2-1; the match to TRBD1 covers 7 bases. The V gene's germline CDR1 is MNHEY and CDR2 SMNVEV (reference sequence). After removal of 2 bases from V and 1 base from J, the junction contained 2 bases not matched to a gene. The CDR3 has 15 amino acids. The CDR3 region has the DNA TGTGCCAGCAGTTTAGAGGGGGCATCCTACAATGAGCAGTTCTTC. Residues: CASSLEGASYNEQFF.

The V and J genes are TRBV2 and TRBJ1-1; D not resolved. The V end lost 3 bases, the J end lost 6 bases, and 17 bases lay between the germline ends. This CDR3 has 15 residues. Germline V gene lookup returns CDR1 SNHLY and CDR2 FYNNEI. This CDR3 reads CASSDSDVKIAEAFF. CDR3 DNA sequence: TGTGCCAGCAGTGATTCAGACGTCAAGATCGCTGAAGCTTTCTTT.

The V and J genes are TRBV5-1 and TRBJ2-5; the D gene is possibly TRBD1 (5 bases). V was pared by 4 bases and J by 2 bases, with 15 bases between. Germline loops: CDR1 SGHRS, CDR2 YFSETQ. This CDR3 is built from 15 residues. This CDR3 reads CASSQQAPLQETQYF. CDR3 nucleotides: TGCGCCAGCAGCCAACAGGCACCTCTTCAAGAGACCCAGTACTTC.

This chain uses TRBV7-2 with TRBJ1-3; maybe TRBD1 (6 bases). V was shortened by 5 bases and J by 2 bases, with 10 bases between the two germline ends. CDR1 is SGHTA and CDR2 is FQGNSA in the germline V gene. The CDR3 consists of 14 residues. DNA for the CDR3: TGTGCCAGCAGCGCAGGGGTAGCTGGAAACACCATATATTTT. Translated, it gives CASSAGVAGNTIYF.

This clonotype was recorded many times. The chain couples TRBV20-1 to TRBJ2-1, with 8 bases fitting TRBD1. Germline loops: CDR1 DFQATT, CDR2 SNEGSKA (reference sequence). The V and J ends lost 6 bases and 7 bases, in that order; junction bases with no gene match: 11. There are 14 residues in the CDR3. DNA of the CDR3: TGCAGTGCCCCCACCCGACAGGGGCGGAATGAGCAGTTCTTC. This encodes CSAPTRQGRNEQFF.

Details on this clonotype: Just one base apart from a much larger clone, this may be a read error. The V gene is TRBV12-3 or TRBV12-4, the J gene TRBJ1-2; 9 bases fit TRBD1. The CDR3 has 14 residues. J lost 4 bases, V lost 6 bases, and 6 bases had no gene match. As DNA, the CDR3 is TGTGCCAGCAGCGAGACAGGGGGACTCTATGGCTACACCTTC. Translating it yields CASSETGGLYGYTF.

The DNA of the CDR3 is TGTGCCAGCAGCCCAGGGTTTAACAATGAGCAGTTCTTC. Translating gives CASSPGFNNEQFF. V and J are TRBV9 and TRBJ2-1; TRBD1 is a possible D gene (5 bases). This CDR3 is 13 amino acids long. CDR1 and CDR2 from the germline V gene are SGDLS and YYNGEE. V dropped 4 bases and J dropped 5 bases, with 10 bases sitting between them.

On this clonotype: The junction departs from the called germline gene at one end, perhaps through a read error. V is TRBV7-2 and J is TRBJ1-2; D perhaps matches TRBD1 (5 bases). CDR1 is SGHTA, CDR2 FQGNSA, per germline. The CDR3 has 15 residues. The CDR3 loop is CASSFRDRSNYGHTF. The CDR3 bases are TGTGCCAGCAGCTTCAGAGACAGATCTAACTATGGCCACACCTTC.

This clonotype came up once. J is TRBJ1-2 and V is TRBV7-3; D remains unclear. The CDR3 covers 14 residues. Germline assignment: CDR1 SGHTA and CDR2 FQGTGA. V lost 2 bases and J 2 bases, leaving 9 bases between the germline ends. CDR3 protein: CASSLVYMNYGYTF. CDR3 nucleotide sequence: TGTGCCAGCAGCTTAGTTTATATGAACTATGGCTACACCTTC.

This clonotype occurred a few times. The J gene is TRBJ2-7, the V gene TRBV2, with unresolved D. CDR1 and CDR2 (germline): SNHLY, FYNNEI. V lost 8 bases and J 3 bases, leaving 14 bases between the germline ends. The CDR3 length is 13 residues. In nucleotides, the CDR3 is TGTGCCAGCGGGCGGAGCTCCTTCTACGAGCAGTACTTC. Translation gives CASGRSSFYEQYF.

On this clonotype: The junction differs from germline at one of its ends, possibly a read error. V and J are TRBV29-1 and TRBJ2-1; D not resolved. This CDR3 has 13 amino acids. In germline, CDR1 is SQVTM, CDR2 ANQGSEA. CDR3 DNA: TGCATCGTTGCCGCGACCCCCTACAATGAGCAGTTCTTC. Translation gives CIVAATPYNEQFF.

For this clonotype: The junction shows a germline mismatch at one end, possibly a read error. The chain is built from TRBV6-1 and TRBJ1-5; the D is unclear. In germline, CDR1 is MNHNS, CDR2 SASEGT. The CDR3 contains 14 residues. CDR3 region: CASSGGASWQPQHF. The CDR3 DNA is TGCGCCAGCAGTGGTGGCGCCTCGTGGCAGCCCCAGCATTTT.

The chain has TRBV19 and TRBJ2-1; a weak D match, TRBD2 (5 bases). The CDR3 spans 15 residues. Per the germline V gene, CDR1 is LNHDA and CDR2 is SQIVND (reference sequence). V dropped 6 bases and J dropped 0 bases, with 12 bases sitting between them. In DNA form, the CDR3 reads TGTGCCAGTAGGTTTCCGGGGAGCTCCTACAATGAGCAGTTCTTC. Its protein is CASRFPGSSYNEQFF.

The chain joins TRBV10-3 to TRBJ2-7; D unclear. The CDR3 length is 10 residues. V was clipped by 10 bases and J by 5 bases, with 9 bases between them. Germline loops: CDR1 ENHRY, CDR2 SYGVKD. This chain's CDR3 is CASMVHEQYF. In nucleotides, the CDR3 is TGTGCCAGCATGGTCCACGAGCAGTACTTC.

The chain has TRBV24-1 and TRBJ1-2; tentatively, D is TRBD1 (5 bases). This CDR3 contains 12 residues. Germline assignment: CDR1 KGHDR and CDR2 SFDVKD. Deletions cut 7 bases from V and 9 bases from J, with 14 bases between. This CDR3 reads CATSRGGRSYTF. The CDR3 DNA reads as TGTGCCACCAGCCGGGGCGGCAGGAGCTACACCTTC.

The chain is built from TRBV10-3 and TRBJ2-3; tentatively, D is TRBD1 or TRBD2 (5 bases each). The CDR3 length is 11 residues. V lost 8 bases, J lost 8 bases, and 11 bases lay in between. Germline CDR1 and CDR2: ENHRY and SYGVKD. Written as DNA, the CDR3 is TGTGCCATCCAGGACGGGACTACGCAGTATTTT. Translating it yields CAIQDGTTQYF.

The genes are TRBV2 and TRBJ2-7; 9 bases are a match to TRBD1. Germline CDR1 reads SNHLY; CDR2 reads FYNNEI. The CDR3 length is 15 residues. With V trimmed by 7 bases and J by 5 bases, 12 bases remained unmatched. CDR3: CASMSRGQGDDEQYF. The CDR3 bases are TGTGCCAGCATGTCTAGGGGACAGGGAGACGACGAGCAGTACTTC. Supplemented by reference TRBV2 and TRBJ2-7, the full variable domain reads EPEVTQTPSHQVTQMGQEVILRCVPISNHLYFYWYRQILGQKVEFLVSFYNNEISEKSEIFDDQFSVERPDGSNFTLKIRSTKLEDSAMYFCASMSRGQGDDEQYFGPGTRLTVT.